This T cell receptor beta chain was sequenced in a study of response to subunit inactivated influenza vaccine. This clonotype was counted only a few times. One entry per CDR3 protein results from TCRdb running MiXCR on the RT-PCR reads. Of 500,000 to 700,000 distinct CDR3 sequences detected, approximately 20% appear once; the ten largest clones hold under 3.5%. CDR3 length: 13 residues. The germline V gene encodes CDR1 LGHNA and CDR2 YNFKEQ. V shed 7 bases, J shed 3 bases, and the junction held 6 bases outside the gene matches. These data were also filed under a second study, of T cells expressing NK-cell markers. According to that study: TCR beta cDNA was generated via 5'RACE template switching incorporating UMIs. The authors sequenced eight donors, of whom seven were HCMV-seropositive and one was seronegative. Dominant NKG2C+ clonotypes made up about 1.0-7.5% of CD8+ T cells in roughly 6 donors. Also leading the CD3+CD56-NKG2C+ fraction in several donors were these clonotypes. Whether expanded NKG2C+ T cell clones recognized HCMV stayed uncertain.

The chain carries TRBV4-2 and TRBJ2-7; 7 bases are a match to TRBD2. The TCR was taken from a man aged 50-60 years who received an inactivated influenza vaccine. Sequenced material: CD4+ T cells sorted from PBMCs, taken 12 days after vaccination. CDR3 sequence: CASKKGEGYEQYF. The CDR3 nucleotides are TGTGCCAGCAAGAAAGGGGAGGGCTACGAGCAGTACTTC.